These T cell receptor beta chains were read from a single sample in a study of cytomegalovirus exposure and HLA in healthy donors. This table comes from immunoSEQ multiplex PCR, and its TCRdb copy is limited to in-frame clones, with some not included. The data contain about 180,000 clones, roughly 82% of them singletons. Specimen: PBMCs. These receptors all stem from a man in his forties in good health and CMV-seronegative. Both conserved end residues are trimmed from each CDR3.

cdr3_aa: ASSGRTGGNQPQH
v_call: TRBV5-6
cdr3_length: 13
j_call: TRBJ1-5

cdr3_aa: ASSADRSGANVLT
v_call: TRBV9
cdr3_length: 13
j_call: TRBJ2-6

cdr3_aa: ASSLPGTGNSPLH
v_call: TRBV7-9
cdr3_length: 13
j_call: TRBJ1-6

cdr3_aa: ASRAAGGETQY
v_call: TRBV18
cdr3_length: 11
j_call: TRBJ2-5

cdr3_aa: ASPLSTGQVLTGYT
v_call: TRBV7-2
cdr3_length: 14
j_call: TRBJ1-2

cdr3_aa: ASSLAGDRGPNTEAF
v_call: TRBV5-4
cdr3_length: 15
j_call: TRBJ1-1

cdr3_aa: ASSPRTRGREETQY
v_call: TRBV18
cdr3_length: 14
j_call: TRBJ2-5

cdr3_aa: ASSPGGPQY
v_call: TRBV7-3
cdr3_length: 9
j_call: TRBJ2-3

cdr3_aa: SVEGQGKNIQY
v_call: TRBV29-1
cdr3_length: 11
j_call: TRBJ2-4

cdr3_aa: ASSPVPGGGYTFGSGGGYT
v_call: TRBV18
cdr3_length: 19
j_call: TRBJ1-2

cdr3_aa: GVMGGATSGMGTDTQY
v_call: TRBV29-1
cdr3_length: 16
j_call: TRBJ2-3

cdr3_aa: ASSPKDSALRGYT
v_call: TRBV9
cdr3_length: 13
j_call: TRBJ1-2

cdr3_aa: ASVRRGPTGELF
v_call: TRBV10-1
cdr3_length: 12
j_call: TRBJ2-2

cdr3_aa: ASSHRDRGLYEQY
v_call: TRBV4-1
cdr3_length: 13
j_call: TRBJ2-7

cdr3_aa: ASSLTGHGNTIY
v_call: TRBV27
cdr3_length: 12
j_call: TRBJ1-3

cdr3_aa: ASSSQGLGHKNIQY
v_call: TRBV7-2
cdr3_length: 14
j_call: TRBJ2-4

cdr3_aa: AKGLAGTNEQF
v_call: TRBV7-2
cdr3_length: 11
j_call: TRBJ2-1

cdr3_aa: ASRSLGAHNQPQH
v_call: TRBV28
cdr3_length: 13
j_call: TRBJ1-5

cdr3_aa: ASSAWGQGESGELF
v_call: TRBV5-1
cdr3_length: 14
j_call: TRBJ2-2

cdr3_aa: ASSNRDREGTDTQY
v_call: TRBV9
cdr3_length: 14
j_call: TRBJ2-3

cdr3_aa: ASSPGTGPGNTIY
v_call: TRBV18
cdr3_length: 13
j_call: TRBJ1-3

cdr3_aa: AWSVDRGGELF
v_call: TRBV30
cdr3_length: 11
j_call: TRBJ2-2

cdr3_aa: ASSLELLTSGLYEQY
v_call: TRBV7-2
cdr3_length: 15
j_call: TRBJ2-7

cdr3_aa: ASSRAGTEIYNEQF
v_call: TRBV7-3
cdr3_length: 14
j_call: TRBJ2-1

cdr3_aa: ASRSITGEGVIAEAF
v_call: TRBV7-8
cdr3_length: 15
j_call: TRBJ1-1

cdr3_aa: ASSPTSGRIHEQY
v_call: TRBV28
cdr3_length: 13
j_call: TRBJ2-7

cdr3_aa: ASSQGAGVSGNTIY
v_call: TRBV4-1
cdr3_length: 14
j_call: TRBJ1-3

cdr3_aa: ASSDLAGSTDTQY
v_call: TRBV6-4
cdr3_length: 13
j_call: TRBJ2-3

cdr3_aa: ASSGASSLQF
v_call: TRBV7-2
cdr3_length: 10
j_call: TRBJ2-1

cdr3_aa: ASSFGGEGETQY
v_call: TRBV5-1
cdr3_length: 12
j_call: TRBJ2-5

cdr3_aa: ASSWGSGGGYGYT
v_call: TRBV7-2
cdr3_length: 13
j_call: TRBJ1-2